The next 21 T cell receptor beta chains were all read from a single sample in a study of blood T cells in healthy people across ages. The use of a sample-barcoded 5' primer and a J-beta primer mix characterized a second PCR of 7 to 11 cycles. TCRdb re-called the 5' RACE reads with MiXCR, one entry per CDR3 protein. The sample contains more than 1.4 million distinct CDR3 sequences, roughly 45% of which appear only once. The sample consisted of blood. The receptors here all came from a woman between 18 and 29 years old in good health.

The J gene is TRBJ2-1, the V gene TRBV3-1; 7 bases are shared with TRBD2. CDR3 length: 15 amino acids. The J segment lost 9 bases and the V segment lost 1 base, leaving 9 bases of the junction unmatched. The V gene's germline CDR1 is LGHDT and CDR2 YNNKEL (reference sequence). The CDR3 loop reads CASSQAGLMGSEQFF. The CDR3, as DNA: TGTGCCAGCAGCCAAGCGGGACTAATGGGTAGTGAGCAGTTCTTC.

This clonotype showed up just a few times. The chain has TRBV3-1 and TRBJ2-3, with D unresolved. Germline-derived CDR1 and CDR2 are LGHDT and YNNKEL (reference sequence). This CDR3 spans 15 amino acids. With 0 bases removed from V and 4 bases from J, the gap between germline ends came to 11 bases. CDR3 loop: CASSQDKLLPDTQYF. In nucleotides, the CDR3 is TGTGCCAGCAGCCAAGATAAGTTGCTGCCAGATACGCAGTATTTT.

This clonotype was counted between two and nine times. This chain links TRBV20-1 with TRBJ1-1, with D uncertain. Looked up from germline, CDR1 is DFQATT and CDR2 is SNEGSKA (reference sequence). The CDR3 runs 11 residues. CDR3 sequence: CRVGSIPEAFF. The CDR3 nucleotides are TGCAGGGTCGGCTCAATCCCTGAAGCTTTCTTT.

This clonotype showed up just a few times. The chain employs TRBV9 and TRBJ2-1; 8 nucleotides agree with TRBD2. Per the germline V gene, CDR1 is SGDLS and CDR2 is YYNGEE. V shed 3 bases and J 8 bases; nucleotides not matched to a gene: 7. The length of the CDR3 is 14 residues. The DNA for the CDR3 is TGTGCCAGCAGCGCGAGCTCCGGGAGGGATGAGCAGTTCTTC. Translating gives CASSASSGRDEQFF.

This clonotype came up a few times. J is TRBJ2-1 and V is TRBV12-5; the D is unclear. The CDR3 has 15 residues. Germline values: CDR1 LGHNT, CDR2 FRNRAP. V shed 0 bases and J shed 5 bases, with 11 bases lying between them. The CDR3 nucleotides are TGTGCTAGTGGTTTGGTAATAGGACCCGACAATGAGCAGTTCTTC. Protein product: CASGLVIGPDNEQFF.

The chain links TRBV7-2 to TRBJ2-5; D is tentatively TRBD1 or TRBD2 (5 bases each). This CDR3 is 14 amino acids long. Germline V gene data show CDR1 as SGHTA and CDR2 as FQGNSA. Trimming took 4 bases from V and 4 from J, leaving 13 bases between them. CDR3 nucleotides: TGTGCCAGCAGCTGGGACGAATCACCAGAGACCCAGTACTTC. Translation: CASSWDESPETQYF.

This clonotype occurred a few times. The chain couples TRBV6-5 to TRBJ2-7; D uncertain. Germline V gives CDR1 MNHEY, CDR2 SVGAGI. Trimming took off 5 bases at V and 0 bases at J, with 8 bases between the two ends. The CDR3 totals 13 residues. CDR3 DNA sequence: TGTGCCAGCAGTGACGAGGCCTCCTACGAGCAGTACTTC. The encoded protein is CASSDEASYEQYF.

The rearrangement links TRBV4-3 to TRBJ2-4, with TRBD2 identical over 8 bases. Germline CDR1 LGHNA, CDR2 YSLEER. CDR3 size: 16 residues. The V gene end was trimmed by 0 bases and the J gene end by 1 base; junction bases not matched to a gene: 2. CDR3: CASSQDRGGAKNIQYF. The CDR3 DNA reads TGCGCCAGCAGCCAAGATCGCGGGGGGGCCAAAAACATTCAGTACTTC.

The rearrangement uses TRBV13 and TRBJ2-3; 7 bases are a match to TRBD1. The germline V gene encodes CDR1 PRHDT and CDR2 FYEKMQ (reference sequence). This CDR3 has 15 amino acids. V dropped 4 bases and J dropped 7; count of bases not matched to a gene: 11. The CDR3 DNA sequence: TGTGCCAGCAGCTCCACAGGGGACAAGATAAATACGCAGTATTTT. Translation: CASSSTGDKINTQYF.

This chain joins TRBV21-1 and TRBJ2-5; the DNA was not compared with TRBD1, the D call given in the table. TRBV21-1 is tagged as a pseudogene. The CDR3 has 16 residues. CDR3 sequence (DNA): TGTGCCAGCAGCAAACGGACAGGGCACCTCCAAGAGACCCAGTACTTC. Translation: CASSKRTGHLQETQYF.

The CDR3, as DNA: TGTGCCACCAGTGGAGGGACTAGCTACAATGAGCAGTTCTTC. Translating gives CATSGGTSYNEQFF. The chain recombines TRBV24-1 with TRBJ2-1; TRBD2 matches 8 bases. Germline V lookup: CDR1 KGHDR, CDR2 SFDVKD. The J segment lost 3 bases and the V segment lost 5 bases, leaving 2 bases of the junction unmatched. The CDR3 runs to 14 residues.

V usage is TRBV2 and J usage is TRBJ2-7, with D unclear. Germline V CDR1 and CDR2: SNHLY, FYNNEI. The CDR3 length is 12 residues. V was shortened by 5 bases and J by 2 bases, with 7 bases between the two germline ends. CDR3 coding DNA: TGTGCCAGCAGTAAGGACCCCTACGAGCAGTACTTC. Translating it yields CASSKDPYEQYF. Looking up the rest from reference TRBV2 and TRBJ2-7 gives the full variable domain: EPEVTQTPSHQVTQMGQEVILRCVPISNHLYFYWYRQILGQKVEFLVSFYNNEISEKSEIFDDQFSVERPDGSNFTLKIRSTKLEDSAMYFCASSKDPYEQYFGPGTRLTVT.

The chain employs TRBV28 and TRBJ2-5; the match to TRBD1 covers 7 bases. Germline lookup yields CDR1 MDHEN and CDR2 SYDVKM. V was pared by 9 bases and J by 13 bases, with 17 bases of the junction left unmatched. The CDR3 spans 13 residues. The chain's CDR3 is CASIGQAPNRLYF. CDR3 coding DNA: TGTGCCAGTATCGGACAGGCCCCTAACAGGCTGTACTTC.

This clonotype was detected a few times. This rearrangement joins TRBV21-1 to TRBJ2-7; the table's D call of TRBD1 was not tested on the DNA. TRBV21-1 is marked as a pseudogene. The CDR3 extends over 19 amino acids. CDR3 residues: CASSTSKHEGGVVCYEQYF. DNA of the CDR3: TGTGCCAGCAGTACTTCTAAGCATGAGGGGGGGGTGGTTTGCTACGAGCAGTACTTC.

For the CDR3, the DNA is TGCAGTGGGACGGGGAGGGAAGAGACCCAGTACTTC. Protein: CSGTGREETQYF. The V gene is TRBV20-1, the J gene TRBJ2-5; 7 bases are a match to TRBD2. J lost 3 bases, V lost 7 bases, and 5 bases had no gene match. CDR1 DFQATT and CDR2 SNEGSKA come from the germline V gene (reference sequence). The CDR3 is made up of 12 amino acids.

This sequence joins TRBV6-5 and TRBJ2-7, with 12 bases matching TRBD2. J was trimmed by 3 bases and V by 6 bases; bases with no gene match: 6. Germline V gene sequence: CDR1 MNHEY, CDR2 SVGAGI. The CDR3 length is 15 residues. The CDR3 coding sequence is TGTGCCAGCAGGATAGGGACTAGCGGGTACTACGAGCAGTACTTC. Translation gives CASRIGTSGYYEQYF.

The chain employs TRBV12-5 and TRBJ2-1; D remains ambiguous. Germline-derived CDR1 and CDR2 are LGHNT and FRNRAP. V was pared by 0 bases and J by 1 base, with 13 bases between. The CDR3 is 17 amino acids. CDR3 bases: TGTGCTAGTGGTTTGGTATATGGCTTTCAGTCCTACAATGAGCAGTTCTTC. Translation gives CASGLVYGFQSYNEQFF.

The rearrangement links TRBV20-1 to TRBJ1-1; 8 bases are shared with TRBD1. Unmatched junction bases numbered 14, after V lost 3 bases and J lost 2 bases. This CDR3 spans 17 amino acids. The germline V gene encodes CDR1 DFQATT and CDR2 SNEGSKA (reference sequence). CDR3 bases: TGCAGTGCTAGGGGAGCAGGGGGCGGACTTCTAAACACTGAAGCTTTCTTT. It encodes CSARGAGGGLLNTEAFF.

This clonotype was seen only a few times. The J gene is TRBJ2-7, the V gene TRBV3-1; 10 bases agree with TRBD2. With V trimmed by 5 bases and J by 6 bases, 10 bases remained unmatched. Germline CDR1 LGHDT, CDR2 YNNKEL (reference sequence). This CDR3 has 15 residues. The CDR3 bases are TGTGCCAGCAGCGCCCCGTCTAGCGGGAGACCCGAGCAGTACTTC. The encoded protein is CASSAPSSGRPEQYF.

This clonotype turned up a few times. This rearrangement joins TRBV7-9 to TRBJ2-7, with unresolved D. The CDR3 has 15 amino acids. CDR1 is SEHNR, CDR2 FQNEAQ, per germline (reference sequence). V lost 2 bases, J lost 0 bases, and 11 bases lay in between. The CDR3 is CASSLKAMSSYEQYF. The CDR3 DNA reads TGTGCCAGCAGCTTAAAAGCCATGAGCTCCTACGAGCAGTACTTC.

CDR3: CASTGKYEQYF. The CDR3 DNA follows: TGTGCCAGCACAGGGAAGTACGAGCAGTACTTC. The chain has TRBV6-4 and TRBJ2-7; possible D gene TRBD1, 5 bases. CDR1 MRHNA and CDR2 SNTAGT come from the germline V gene. The CDR3 is 11 residues long. V lost 7 bases to trimming and J lost 4 bases, with 8 bases between them.